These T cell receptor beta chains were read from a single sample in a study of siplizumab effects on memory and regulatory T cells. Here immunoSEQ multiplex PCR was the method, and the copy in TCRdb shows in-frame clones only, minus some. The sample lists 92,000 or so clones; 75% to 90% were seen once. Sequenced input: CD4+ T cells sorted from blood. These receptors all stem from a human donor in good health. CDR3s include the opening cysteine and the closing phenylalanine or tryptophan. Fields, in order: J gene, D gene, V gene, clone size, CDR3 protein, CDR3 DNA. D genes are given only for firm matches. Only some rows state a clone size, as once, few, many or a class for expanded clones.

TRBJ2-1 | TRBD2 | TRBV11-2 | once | CASSLDIGGRRNYNEQFF | TGTGCCAGCAGCTTAGATATCGGGGGGAGGCGGAATTACAATGAGCAGTTCTTC
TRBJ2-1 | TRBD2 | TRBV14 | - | CASSSRWEGDNEQFF | TGTGCCAGCAGCTCCAGGTGGGAGGGCGACAATGAGCAGTTCTTC
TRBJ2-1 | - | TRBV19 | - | CASRSLNNEQFF | TGTGCCAGTAGGAGTTTGAACAATGAGCAGTTCTTC
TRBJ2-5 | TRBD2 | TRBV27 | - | CASSSSSGYQETQYF | TGTGCCAGCAGTTCGTCTAGCGGGTACCAAGAGACCCAGTACTTC
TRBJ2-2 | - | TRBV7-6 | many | CASSGGDWSGGTGELFF | TGTGCCAGCAGCGGTGGGGACTGGTCTGGGGGAACCGGGGAGCTGTTTTTT
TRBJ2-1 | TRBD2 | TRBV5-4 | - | CASSMGLAGGIYNEQFF | TGTGCCAGCAGCATGGGACTAGCGGGGGGGATTTACAATGAGCAGTTCTTC
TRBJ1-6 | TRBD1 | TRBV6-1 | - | CASRATGDSPLHF | TGTGCCAGCAGGGCTACAGGGGATTCACCCCTCCACTTT
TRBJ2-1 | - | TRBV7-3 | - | CASSLNPVGVYNEQFF | TGTGCCAGCAGCTTAAACCCCGTAGGGGTCTACAATGAGCAGTTCTTC
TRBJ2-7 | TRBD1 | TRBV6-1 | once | CASHRTGDYEQYF | TGTGCCAGCCACCGGACAGGGGACTACGAGCAGTACTTC
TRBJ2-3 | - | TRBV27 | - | CASSARDTQYF | TGTGCCAGCAGTGCCCGGGATACGCAGTATTTT
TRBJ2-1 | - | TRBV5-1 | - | CASSLDGVGGGNEQFF | TGCGCCAGCAGCTTGGACGGCGTTGGAGGGGGTAATGAGCAGTTCTTC
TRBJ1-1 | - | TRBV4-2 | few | CASSHIGARDTEAFF | TGTGCCAGCAGCCATATCGGGGCCCGGGACACTGAAGCTTTCTTT
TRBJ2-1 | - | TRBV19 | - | CASTDNNEQFF | TGTGCCAGTACCGATAACAATGAGCAGTTCTTC
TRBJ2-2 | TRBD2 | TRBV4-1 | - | CASSQPPAGAGELFF | TGCGCCAGCAGCCAACCCCCCGCGGGAGCCGGGGAGCTGTTTTTT
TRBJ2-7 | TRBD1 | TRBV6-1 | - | CASRQDRGPYEQYF | TGTGCCAGCAGGCAGGACAGGGGGCCCTACGAGCAGTACTTC
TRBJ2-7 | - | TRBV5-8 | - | CASSLVGVSSYEQYF | TGTGCCAGCAGCTTGGTAGGGGTAAGCTCCTACGAGCAGTACTTC
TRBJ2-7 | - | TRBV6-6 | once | CASSYQTYEQYF | TGTGCCAGCAGTTACCAAACCTACGAGCAGTACTTC
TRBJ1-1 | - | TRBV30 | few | CAWSVFNGNTEAFF | TGTGCCTGGAGTGTATTCAATGGGAACACTGAAGCTTTCTTT
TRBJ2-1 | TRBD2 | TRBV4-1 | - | CASSQASTSGWNNEQFF | TGCGCCAGCAGCCAAGCTTCGACTAGCGGGTGGAATAATGAGCAGTTCTTC
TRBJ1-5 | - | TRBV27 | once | CASREGIQGQPQHF | TGTGCCAGCAGGGAGGGAATCCAGGGTCAGCCCCAGCATTTT
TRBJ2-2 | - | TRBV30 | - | CAWSVRTANTGELFF | TGTGCCTGGAGTGTGCGCACAGCGAACACCGGGGAACTGTTTTTT
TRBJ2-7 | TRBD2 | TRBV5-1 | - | CASSPRLAGGLSYEQYF | TGCGCCAGCAGCCCCAGACTAGCGGGAGGTTTAAGCTACGAGCAGTACTTC
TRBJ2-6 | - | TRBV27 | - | CASRPSGANVLTF | TGTGCCAGCAGACCTTCTGGGGCCAACGTCCTGACTTTC
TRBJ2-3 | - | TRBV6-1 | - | CASRSPGADTQYF | TGTGCCAGCAGGTCCCCAGGGGCAGATACGCAGTATTTT
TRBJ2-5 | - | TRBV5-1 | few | CASSRAKEETQYF | TGCGCCAGCAGCCGAGCAAAAGAAGAGACCCAGTACTTC
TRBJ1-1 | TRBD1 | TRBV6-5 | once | CASISLQGARTEAFF | TGTGCCAGCATATCCCTGCAGGGGGCTCGGACTGAAGCTTTCTTT
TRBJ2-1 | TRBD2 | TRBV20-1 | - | CSAPLSGMQFF | TGCAGTGCTCCACTTAGCGGGATGCAGTTCTTC
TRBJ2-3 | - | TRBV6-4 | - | CASSVLFTDTQYF | TGTGCCAGCAGTGTTTTGTTCACAGATACGCAGTATTTT
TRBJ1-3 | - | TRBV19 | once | CASRTDRSGNTIYF | TGTGCCAGTAGGACAGACCGCTCTGGAAACACCATATATTTT
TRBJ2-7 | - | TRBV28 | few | CASTGDGSYEQYF | TGTGCCAGCACTGGGGACGGATCCTACGAGCAGTACTTC
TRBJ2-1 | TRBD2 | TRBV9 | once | CASSSGRATYNEQFF | TGTGCCAGCTCTAGCGGGAGGGCAACCTACAATGAGCAGTTCTTC
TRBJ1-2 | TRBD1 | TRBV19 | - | CASSMVRGRNGYTF | TGTGCCAGTAGTATGGTCAGGGGGCGAAATGGCTACACCTTC
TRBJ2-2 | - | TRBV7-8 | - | CASSGTLGPWAGELFF | TGTGCCAGCAGCGGCACCTTGGGGCCATGGGCCGGGGAGCTGTTTTTT
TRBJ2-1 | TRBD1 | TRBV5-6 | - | CASSPRRDRGSNEQFF | TGTGCCAGCAGCCCCAGGCGGGACAGGGGGAGCAATGAGCAGTTCTTC
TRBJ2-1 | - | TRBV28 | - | CASSQLTEQFF | TGTGCCAGCAGCCAACTTACGGAGCAGTTCTTC
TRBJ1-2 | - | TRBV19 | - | CASSIDFNYGYTF | TGTGCCAGTAGTATAGATTTTAACTATGGCTACACCTTC
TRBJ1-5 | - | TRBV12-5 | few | CASGLGGYQPQHF | TGTGCTAGTGGTTTAGGGGGTTATCAGCCCCAGCATTTT
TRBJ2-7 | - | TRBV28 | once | CASSSAGTYEQYF | TGTGCCAGCAGTTCCGCGGGGACCTACGAGCAGTACTTC
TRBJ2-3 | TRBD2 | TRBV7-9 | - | CASTLSGLAGTQYF | TGTGCCAGCACCTTATCGGGACTAGCGGGGACGCAGTATTTT
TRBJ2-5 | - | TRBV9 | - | CASSVATYEQETQYF | TGTGCCAGCAGCGTAGCTACATATGAGCAAGAGACCCAGTACTTC
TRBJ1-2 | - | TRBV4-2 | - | CASSHSAGGSYGYTF | TGTGCCAGCAGCCACTCAGCGGGAGGATCCTATGGCTACACCTTC
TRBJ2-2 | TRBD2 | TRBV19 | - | CASSSPPGGNTGELFF | TGTGCCAGTAGTTCGCCACCGGGGGGTAACACCGGGGAGCTGTTTTTT
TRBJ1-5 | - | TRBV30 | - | CAWSVGYGGDQPQHF | TGTGCCTGGAGTGTAGGGTACGGGGGCGACCAGCCCCAGCATTTT
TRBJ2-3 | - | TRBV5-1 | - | CASSYPHGRRASTDTQYF | TGCGCCAGCAGCTACCCACACGGGCGGCGGGCTAGCACAGATACGCAGTATTTT
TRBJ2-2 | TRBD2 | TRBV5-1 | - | CASSLVAGVYTGELFF | TGCGCCAGCAGCTTGGTAGCGGGAGTTTACACCGGGGAGCTGTTTTTT
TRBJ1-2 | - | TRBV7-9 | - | CASSQDHYGYTF | TGTGCCAGCAGCCAAGATCATTATGGCTACACCTTC
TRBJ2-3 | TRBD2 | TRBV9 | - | CASSVVGTSGTDTQYF | TGTGCCAGCAGCGTAGTAGGTACTAGCGGGACAGATACGCAGTATTTT
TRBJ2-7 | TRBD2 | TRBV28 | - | CASAPGLAYEQYF | TGTGCCAGCGCCCCCGGACTAGCCTACGAGCAGTACTTC
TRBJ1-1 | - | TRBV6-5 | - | CASEQGQNTEAFF | TGTGCCAGCGAACAGGGCCAGAACACTGAAGCTTTCTTT
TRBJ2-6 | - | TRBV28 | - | CASSLSGANVLTF | TGTGCCAGCAGTTTATCTGGGGCCAACGTCCTGACTTTC
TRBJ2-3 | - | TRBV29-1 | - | CSVESVKLTDTQYF | TGCAGCGTTGAAAGCGTAAAGCTCACAGATACGCAGTATTTT
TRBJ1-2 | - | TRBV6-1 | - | CASSEKTNYGYTF | TGTGCCAGCAGTGAAAAGACAAACTATGGCTACACCTTC
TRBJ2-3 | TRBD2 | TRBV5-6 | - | CASSSLSGGTDTQYF | TGTGCCAGCAGCTCTTTGAGCGGGGGAACAGATACGCAGTATTTT
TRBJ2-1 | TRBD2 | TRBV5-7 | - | CASSLYGGGGLSSYNEQFF | TGTGCCAGCAGCTTGTATGGCGGGGGGGGCCTTAGCTCCTACAATGAGCAGTTCTTC
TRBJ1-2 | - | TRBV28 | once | CASTRGRAYGYTF | TGTGCCAGCACCCGAGGAAGGGCCTATGGCTACACCTTC